This T cell receptor (beta chain) was observed in a study of blood T cell repertoires in COVID-19. About the research overall: There were acute and convalescent COVID-19 samples, and they came from the United States, Italy and Spain.

Enrollees, roughly 18 to 90 years old, lived in 24 US areas. Participant-given clinical history determined each cohort assignment. Original processing notes: Amplified reference gene primers provided the basis for estimating nucleated cell counts. Sequencing used immunoSEQ multiplex PCR; TCRdb keeps in-frame clones, though not all of them. V and J calls and clone size are given by that table; D and trimming were obtained from the DNA. The sample carries fewer than 200,000 clones, approximately 77% recorded once. Germline-derived CDR1 and CDR2 are SGHTA and FQGTGA. This CDR3 region has 18 residues. With V trimmed by 1 base and J by 9 bases, 14 bases remained unmatched.

The sample was PBMCs or T cells enriched from blood (not recorded which). This chain links TRBV7-3 with TRBJ2-5; 13 bases map to TRBD2. This sequence originates from a man in his 60s who had recovered from COVID-19. The CDR3 DNA sequence: TGTGCCAGCAGCTTAAAGGGGGTACTAGCGGGAGGGCCGGTGGCCCAGTACTTC. Amino acid sequence: CASSLKGVLAGGPVAQYF. Combining the CDR3 with reference TRBV7-3 and TRBJ2-5 gives the whole variable domain GAGVSQTPSNKVTEKGKYVELRCDPISGHTALYWYRQSLGQGPEFLIYFQGTGAADDSGLPNDRFFAVRPEGSVSTLKIQRTERGDSAVYLCASSLKGVLAGGPVAQYFGPGTRLLVL.